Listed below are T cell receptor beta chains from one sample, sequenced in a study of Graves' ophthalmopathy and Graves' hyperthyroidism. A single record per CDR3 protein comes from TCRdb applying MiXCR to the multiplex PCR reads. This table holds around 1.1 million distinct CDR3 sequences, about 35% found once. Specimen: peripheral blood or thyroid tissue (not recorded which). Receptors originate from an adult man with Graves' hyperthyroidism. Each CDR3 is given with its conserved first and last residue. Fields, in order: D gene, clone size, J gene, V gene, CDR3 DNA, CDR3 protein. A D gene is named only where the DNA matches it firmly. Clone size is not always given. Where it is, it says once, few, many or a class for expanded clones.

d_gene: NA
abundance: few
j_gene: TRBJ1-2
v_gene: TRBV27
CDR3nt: TGTGCCAGCAGTTTGTCAGGGGAGAAGGGCTACACCTTC
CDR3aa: CASSLSGEKGYTF

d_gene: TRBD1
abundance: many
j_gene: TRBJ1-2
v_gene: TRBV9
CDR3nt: TGTGCCAGCAGCCCACGTGAATGGGACAGGAACTATGGCTACACCTTC
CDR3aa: CASSPREWDRNYGYTF

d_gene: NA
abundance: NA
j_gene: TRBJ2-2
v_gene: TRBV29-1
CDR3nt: TGCAGCGTTGGGGCAAGGGAGCTGTTTTTT
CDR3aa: CSVGARELFF

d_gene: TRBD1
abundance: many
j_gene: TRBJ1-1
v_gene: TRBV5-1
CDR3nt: TGCGCCAGCAGCGACAGGGGCCGGAACACTGAAGCTTTCTTT
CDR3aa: CASSDRGRNTEAFF

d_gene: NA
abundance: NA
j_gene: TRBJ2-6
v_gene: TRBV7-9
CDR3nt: TGTGCCAGCAGCTCACAGATTCACTCTGGGGCCAACGTCCTGACTTTC
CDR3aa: CASSSQIHSGANVLTF

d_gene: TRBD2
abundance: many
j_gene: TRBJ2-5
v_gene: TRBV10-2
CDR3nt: TGCGCCAGCAGCCACCCTGTGGTAGCGGGATTACAAGAGACCCAGTACTTC
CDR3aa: CASSHPVVAGLQETQYF

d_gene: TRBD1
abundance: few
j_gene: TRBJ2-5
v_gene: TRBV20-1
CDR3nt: TGCAGTGCACCGCCGGGACAGGGATTTGGAGAGACCCAGTACTTC
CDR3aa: CSAPPGQGFGETQYF

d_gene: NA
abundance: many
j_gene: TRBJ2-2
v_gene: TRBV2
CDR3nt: TGTGCCAGCAGTGGGCTATCGGCGAACACCGGGGAGCTGTTTTTT
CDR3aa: CASSGLSANTGELFF

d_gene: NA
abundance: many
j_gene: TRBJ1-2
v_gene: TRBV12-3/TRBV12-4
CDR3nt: TGTGCCAGCAGTGTCAGGCGTACCAACTATGGCTACACCTTC
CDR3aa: CASSVRRTNYGYTF

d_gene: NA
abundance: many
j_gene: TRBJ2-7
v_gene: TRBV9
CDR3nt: TGTGCCAGCAGCGTAACGGACAATTCCCCCTACGAGCAGTACTTC
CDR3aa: CASSVTDNSPYEQYF

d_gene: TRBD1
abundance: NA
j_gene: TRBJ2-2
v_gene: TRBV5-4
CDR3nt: TGTGCCAGCAGCCAGGACAGGGGCGCCGGGGAGCTGTTTTTT
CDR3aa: CASSQDRGAGELFF

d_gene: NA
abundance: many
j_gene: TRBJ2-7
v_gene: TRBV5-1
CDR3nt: TGCGCCAGCAGCTTGTTCGGGGCCGAGCAGTACTTC
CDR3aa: CASSLFGAEQYF

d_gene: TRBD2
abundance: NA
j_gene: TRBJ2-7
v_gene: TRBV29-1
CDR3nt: TGCAGCGTTGTTGGGAGGAGACTAGCGGGAGTTTCCGAGCAGTACTTC
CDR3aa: CSVVGRRLAGVSEQYF

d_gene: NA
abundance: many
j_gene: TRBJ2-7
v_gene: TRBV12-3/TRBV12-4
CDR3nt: TGTGCCAGCAGTTTAACGGTCTTTCCCGAGCAGTACTTC
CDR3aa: CASSLTVFPEQYF

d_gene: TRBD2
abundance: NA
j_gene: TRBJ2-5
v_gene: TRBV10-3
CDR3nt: TGTGCCACCACCCCTTCCCTTCTAGCGGGAGAAGAGACCCAGTACTTC
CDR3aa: CATTPSLLAGEETQYF

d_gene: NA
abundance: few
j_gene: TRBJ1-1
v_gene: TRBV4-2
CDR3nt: TGTGCCAGCAGCCCACAGACAGAAAGGGAGAACACTGAAGCTTTCTTT
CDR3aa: CASSPQTERENTEAFF

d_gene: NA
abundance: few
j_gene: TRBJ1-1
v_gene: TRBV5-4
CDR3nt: TGTGCCAGCAGCTTGGCTGCAGGGACGCTGAACACTGAAGCTTTCTTT
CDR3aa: CASSLAAGTLNTEAFF

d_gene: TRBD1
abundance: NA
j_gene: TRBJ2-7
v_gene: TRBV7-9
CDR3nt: TGTGCCAGCAGCTTAGTAGTAGGGACAGGGAGACATTACGAGCAGTACTTC
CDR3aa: CASSLVVGTGRHYEQYF

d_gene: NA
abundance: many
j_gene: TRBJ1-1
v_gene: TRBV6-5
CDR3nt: TGTGCCAGCAGTTATAAGGGGCCACTTGAAGCTTTCTTT
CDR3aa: CASSYKGPLEAFF

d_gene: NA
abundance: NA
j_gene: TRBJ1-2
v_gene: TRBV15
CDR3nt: TGTGCCACCAGCAGAGGTGGGTACTATGGCTACACCTTC
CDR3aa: CATSRGGYYGYTF

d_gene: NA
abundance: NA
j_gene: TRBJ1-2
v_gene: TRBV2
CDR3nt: TGTGCCAGCAGTGCTCAGCTGGTCTACACCTTC
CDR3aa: CASSAQLVYTF

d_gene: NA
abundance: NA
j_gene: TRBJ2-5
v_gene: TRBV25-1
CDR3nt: TGTGCCAGCAGTGATCAATTCCATCCTGGGACAACAAAAGAGACCCAGTACTTC
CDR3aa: CASSDQFHPGTTKETQYF

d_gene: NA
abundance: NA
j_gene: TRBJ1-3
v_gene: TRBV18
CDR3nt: TGTGCCAGCTCACCTCGCGACCCGTCCTCTGGAAACACCATATATTTT
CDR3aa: CASSPRDPSSGNTIYF

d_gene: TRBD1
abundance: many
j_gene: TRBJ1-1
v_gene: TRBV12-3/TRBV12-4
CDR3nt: TGTGCCAGCAGTCCAACACGGACAGGGGCCACTGAAGCTTTCTTT
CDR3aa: CASSPTRTGATEAFF

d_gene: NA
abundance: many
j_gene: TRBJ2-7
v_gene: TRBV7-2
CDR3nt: TGTGCCAGCATCCTCTCGTTCGGCAGCTCCTACGAGCAGTACTTC
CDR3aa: CASILSFGSSYEQYF

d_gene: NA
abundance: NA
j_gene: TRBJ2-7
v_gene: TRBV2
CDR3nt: TGTGCCAGCAGTGGTGGCGGGGCAGGAGCCTACGAGCAGTACTTC
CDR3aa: CASSGGGAGAYEQYF

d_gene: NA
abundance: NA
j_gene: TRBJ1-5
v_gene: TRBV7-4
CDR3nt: TGCAGCTCTTGGGGCCCTGCACAGCCCCAGCATTTT
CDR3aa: CSSWGPAQPQHF

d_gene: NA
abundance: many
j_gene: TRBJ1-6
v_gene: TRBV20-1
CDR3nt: TGCAGTGCTAGCCAGGGCAGGGTCTCACCCCTCCACTTT
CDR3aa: CSASQGRVSPLHF

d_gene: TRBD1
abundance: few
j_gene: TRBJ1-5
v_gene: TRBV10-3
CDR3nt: TGTGCCATCAGTGCTACGTATACGGGACAGGGGTTTCAGCCCCAGCATTTT
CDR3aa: CAISATYTGQGFQPQHF

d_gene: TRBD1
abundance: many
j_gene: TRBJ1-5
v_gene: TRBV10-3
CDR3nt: TGTGCCATCAGTGGGGGACAGTCTCAGGGTCAGCCCCAGCATTTT
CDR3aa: CAISGGQSQGQPQHF

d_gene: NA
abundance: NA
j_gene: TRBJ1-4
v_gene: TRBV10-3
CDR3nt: TGTGCCATCAGTGCGGCAACTAATGAAAAACTGTTTTTT
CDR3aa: CAISAATNEKLFF

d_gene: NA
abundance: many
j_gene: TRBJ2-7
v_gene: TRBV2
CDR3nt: TGTGCCAGCAGGGCTAGGGACGGCTCCTACGAGCAGTACTTC
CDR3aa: CASRARDGSYEQYF

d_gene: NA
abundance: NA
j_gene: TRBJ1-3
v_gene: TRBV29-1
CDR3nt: TGCAGCGTTGATCATAGAGGAAACACCATATATTTT
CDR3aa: CSVDHRGNTIYF

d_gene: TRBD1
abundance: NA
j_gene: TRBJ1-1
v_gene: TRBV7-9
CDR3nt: TGTGCCAGCAGCGACCCGGGACAGAACATGAACACTGAAGCTTTCTTT
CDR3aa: CASSDPGQNMNTEAFF

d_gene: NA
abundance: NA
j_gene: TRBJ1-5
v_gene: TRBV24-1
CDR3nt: TGTGCCACCAGTGATTCACTCGGGGAGGGACAGCCCCAGCATTTT
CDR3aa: CATSDSLGEGQPQHF

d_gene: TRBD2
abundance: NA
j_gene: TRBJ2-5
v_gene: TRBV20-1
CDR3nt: TGCAGTGCTACTAGCGGGAGTCCCGTAGGAGAGACCCAGTACTTC
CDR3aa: CSATSGSPVGETQYF

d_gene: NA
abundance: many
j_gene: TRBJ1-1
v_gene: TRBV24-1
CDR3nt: TGTGCCACCTCCGGACGGAACACAAAAGCTTTCTTT
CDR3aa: CATSGRNTKAFF